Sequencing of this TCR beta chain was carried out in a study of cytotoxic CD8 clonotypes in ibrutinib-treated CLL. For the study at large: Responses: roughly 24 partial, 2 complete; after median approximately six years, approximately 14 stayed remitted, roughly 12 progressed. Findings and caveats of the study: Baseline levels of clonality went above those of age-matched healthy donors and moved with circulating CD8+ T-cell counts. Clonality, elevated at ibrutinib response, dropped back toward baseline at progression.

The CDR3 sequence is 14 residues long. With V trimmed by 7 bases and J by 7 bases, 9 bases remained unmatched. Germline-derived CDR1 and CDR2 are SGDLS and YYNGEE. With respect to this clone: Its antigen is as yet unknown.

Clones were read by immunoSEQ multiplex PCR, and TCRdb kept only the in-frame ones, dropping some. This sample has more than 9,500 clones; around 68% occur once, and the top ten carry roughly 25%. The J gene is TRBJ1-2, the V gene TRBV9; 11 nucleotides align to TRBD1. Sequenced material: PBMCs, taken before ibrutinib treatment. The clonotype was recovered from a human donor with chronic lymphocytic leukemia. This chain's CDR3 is CASGSDRGLGGYTF. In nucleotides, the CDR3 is TGTGCCAGCGGATCGGACAGGGGGCTAGGTGGCTACACCTTC.